This T cell receptor (beta chain) was documented in a study of T cell changes during pregnancy in multiple sclerosis. Sequencing used immunoSEQ multiplex PCR; TCRdb keeps in-frame clones, though not all of them. Of around 92,000 clones in the sample, 94% were seen once. V shed 3 bases, J shed 4 bases, and the junction held 4 bases outside the gene matches. The CDR3 runs to 14 residues. Germline V gives CDR1 LGHNA, CDR2 YSLEER. The sequence was collected from a female donor with multiple sclerosis, enrolled in a pregnancy study. The J gene is TRBJ1-2, the V gene TRBV4-3; 8 bases align to TRBD1. The sequences come from peripheral blood, collected in the third trimester of pregnancy. The CDR3 DNA follows: TGCGCCAGCAGCCAGGACAGGGTCGCCTATGGCTACACCTTC. This gives the protein CASSQDRVAYGYTF.